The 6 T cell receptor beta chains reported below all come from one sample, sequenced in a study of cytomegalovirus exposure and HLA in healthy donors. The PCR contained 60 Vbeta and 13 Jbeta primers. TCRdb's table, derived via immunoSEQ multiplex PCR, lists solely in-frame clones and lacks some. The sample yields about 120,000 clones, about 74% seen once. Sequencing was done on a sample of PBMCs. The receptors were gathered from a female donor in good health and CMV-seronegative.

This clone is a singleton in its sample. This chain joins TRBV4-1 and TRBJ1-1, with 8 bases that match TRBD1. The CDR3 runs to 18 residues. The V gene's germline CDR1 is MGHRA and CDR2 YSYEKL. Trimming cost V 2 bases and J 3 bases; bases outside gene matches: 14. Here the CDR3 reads CASSQSPQGVLWDTEAFF. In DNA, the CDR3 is TGCGCCAGCAGCCAATCGCCACAGGGGGTACTATGGGACACTGAAGCTTTCTTT.

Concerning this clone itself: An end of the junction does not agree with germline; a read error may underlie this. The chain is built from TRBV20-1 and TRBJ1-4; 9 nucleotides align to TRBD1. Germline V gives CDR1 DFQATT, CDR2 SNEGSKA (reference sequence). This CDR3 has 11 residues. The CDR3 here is CSAIPGTGSVF. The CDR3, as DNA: TGCAGTGCCATTCCCGGGACAGGGTCCGTTTTT.

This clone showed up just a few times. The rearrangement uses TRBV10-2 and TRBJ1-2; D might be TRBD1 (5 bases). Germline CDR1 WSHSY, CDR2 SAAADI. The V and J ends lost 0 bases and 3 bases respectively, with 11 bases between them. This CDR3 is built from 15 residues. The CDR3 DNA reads TGCGCCAGCAGTGAGTCAGGGGAGGGATACTATGGCTACACCTTC. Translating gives CASSESGEGYYGYTF.

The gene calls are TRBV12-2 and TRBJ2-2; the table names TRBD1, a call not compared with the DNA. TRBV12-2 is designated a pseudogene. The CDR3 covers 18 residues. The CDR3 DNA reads TGTGCACACCCCTTATCCGGGACAGGGACATTTGACACCGGGGAGCTGTTTTTT. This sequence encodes CAHPLSGTGTFDTGELFF.

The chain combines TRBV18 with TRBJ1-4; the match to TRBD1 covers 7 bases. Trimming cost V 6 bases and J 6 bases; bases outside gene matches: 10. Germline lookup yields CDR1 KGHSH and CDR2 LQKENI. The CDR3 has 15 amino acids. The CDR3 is CASSREGTADEKLFF. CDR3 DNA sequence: TGTGCCAGCTCGCGAGAAGGGACAGCGGATGAAAAACTGTTTTTT.

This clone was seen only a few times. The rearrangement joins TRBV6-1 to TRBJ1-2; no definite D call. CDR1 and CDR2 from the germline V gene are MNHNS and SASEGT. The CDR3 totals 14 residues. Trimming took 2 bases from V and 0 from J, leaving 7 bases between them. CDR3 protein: CASSEMPTNYGYTF. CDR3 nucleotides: TGTGCCAGCAGTGAAATGCCTACTAACTATGGCTACACCTTC.